What follows are 25 T cell receptor beta chains derived from one specimen sequenced in a study of T cell repertoires in cytomegalovirus infection. No antigen has been assigned to these receptors. Each CDR3 protein gets one entry after TCRdb re-called the reads with MiXCR. The sample holds about 920,000 distinct CDR3 sequences, approximately 30% seen once. The sequencing used cultured CD8+ T cells from PBMCs, collected from culture after CMV antigen stimulation. Receptor source: a human donor in good health (CMV status not recorded). Some clones in this sample may be carry-over from other donors' samples.

This clonotype was detected many times. This rearrangement joins TRBV7-6 to TRBJ1-6; perhaps TRBD1 as D (5 bases). The CDR3 length is 16 residues. Germline V CDR1 and CDR2: SGHVS, FNYEAQ. Trimming removed 0 bases at V and 5 bases at J, with 11 bases between. CDR3 region: CASSLAGGDHNSPLHF. The CDR3 DNA reads TGTGCCAGCAGCTTAGCGGGGGGGGACCATAATTCACCCCTCCACTTT.

Of note for this clonotype: This may come from a read error, since a much larger clone is one base off. This chain joins TRBV27 and TRBJ1-2, with D possibly TRBD1 on 5 matching bases. The V end lost 8 bases, the J end lost 4 bases, and 20 bases lay between the germline ends. CDR1 and CDR2 from the germline V gene are MNHEY and SMNVEV (reference sequence). CDR3 size: 15 residues. DNA of the CDR3: TGTGCCAGCGGATTCATGCCCAACAGGCGCTATGGCTACACCTTC. Encoded protein: CASGFMPNRRYGYTF.

This clonotype has just a few counts. The V call is TRBV6-6, the J call TRBJ2-1, with 7 bases aligning to TRBD2. The germline V gene encodes CDR1 MNHNY and CDR2 SVGAGI (reference sequence). The CDR3 is 15 amino acids. The ends lost 4 bases at V and 8 bases at J; junction bases unmatched: 11. CDR3 sequence: CASSFRGGTGDEQFF. DNA of the CDR3: TGTGCCAGCAGTTTTCGCGGGGGAACGGGGGATGAGCAGTTCTTC.

This clonotype was seen ten or more times. V is TRBV5-6 and J is TRBJ2-3; 7 bases fit TRBD2. Unmatched junction bases numbered 7, after V lost 4 bases and J lost 2 bases. Germline CDR1 is SGHDT and CDR2 is YYEEEE. This CDR3 is 15 amino acids long. Here the CDR3 reads CASSGGGVYTDTQYF. In DNA form, the CDR3 reads TGTGCCAGCAGCGGGGGGGGGGTTTACACAGATACGCAGTATTTT.

This clonotype came up a few times. This sequence joins TRBV24-1 and TRBJ2-3, with 12 bases that match TRBD2. Trimming cost V 4 bases and J 7 bases; bases outside gene matches: 23. This CDR3 region has 21 residues. Germline V gene lookup returns CDR1 KGHDR and CDR2 SFDVKD. DNA of the CDR3: TGTGCCACCAGTGACTCACCCCGGACTAGCGGGGAGACCGTGGAAACACATACGCAGTATTTT. Its protein is CATSDSPRTSGETVETHTQYF.

J is TRBJ2-7 and V is TRBV6-2 or TRBV6-3; 9 nucleotides agree with TRBD1. CDR1 is MNHEY, CDR2 SVGEGT, per germline. This CDR3 has 15 residues. V lost 6 bases to trimming and J lost 4 bases; unmatched junction nucleotides: 10. CDR3 protein: CASRHPPDRGYEQYF. The CDR3 DNA is TGTGCCAGCAGACATCCCCCGGACAGGGGATACGAGCAGTACTTC.

The chain combines TRBV3-1 with TRBJ2-1; 11 nucleotides align to TRBD1. V lost 2 bases and J lost 5; bases outside the gene matches: 5. The germline V gene encodes CDR1 LGHDT and CDR2 YNNKEL (reference sequence). This CDR3 comprises 16 residues. CDR3 nucleotide sequence: TGTGCCAGCAGCCAATCCCGGGACAGGGGGAACAATGAGCAGTTCTTC. This translates into CASSQSRDRGNNEQFF.

The sample holds many counts of this clonotype. The genes are TRBV7-6 and TRBJ1-1; 7 nucleotides agree with TRBD1. Germline V gene data show CDR1 as SGHVS and CDR2 as FNYEAQ. Trimming cost V 6 bases and J 0 bases; bases outside gene matches: 4. This CDR3 spans 14 amino acids. The CDR3 is CASRSGGVNTEAFF. CDR3 nucleotides: TGTGCCAGCAGGTCAGGGGGAGTGAACACTGAAGCTTTCTTT. Combining the CDR3 with reference TRBV7-6 and TRBJ1-1 gives the whole variable domain GAGVSQSPRYKVTKRGQDVALRCDPISGHVSLYWYRQALGQGPEFLTYFNYEAQQDKSGLPNDRFSAERPEGSISTLTIQRTEQRDSAMYRCASRSGGVNTEAFFGQGTRLTVV.

This clonotype has a handful of counts. The chain uses TRBV6-5 and TRBJ1-3; 7 positions agree with TRBD1. The V gene end was trimmed by 5 bases and the J gene end by 1 base; junction bases not matched to a gene: 2. There are 14 residues in the CDR3. Per germline, CDR1 MNHEY and CDR2 SVGAGI. The CDR3 region has the DNA TGTGCCAGCAGTAACAGGGGTTCTGGAAACACCATATATTTT. Amino acids: CASSNRGSGNTIYF.

The chain carries TRBV5-1 and TRBJ2-7; the match to TRBD1 covers 11 bases. The CDR3 has 18 residues. J was trimmed by 0 bases and V by 4 bases; bases with no gene match: 12. Germline V gives CDR1 SGHRS, CDR2 YFSETQ. In DNA, the CDR3 is TGCGCCAGCAGCCCTGGCCGGACAGGGGGCCTGTTCTCCTACGAGCAGTACTTC. Protein sequence: CASSPGRTGGLFSYEQYF.

This clonotype came up a few times. The CDR3 loop is CASNPSGGPINTGELFF. As DNA, the CDR3 is TGTGCCAGCAACCCTAGCGGGGGTCCCATTAACACCGGGGAGCTGTTTTTT. The chain uses TRBV2 and TRBJ2-2, with TRBD2 identical over 10 bases. The length of the CDR3 is 17 residues. V lost 7 bases to trimming and J lost 2 bases; unmatched junction nucleotides: 10. Germline CDR1 is SNHLY and CDR2 is FYNNEI. The complete variable domain, with remaining parts taken from reference TRBV2 and TRBJ2-2, reads EPEVTQTPSHQVTQMGQEVILRCVPISNHLYFYWYRQILGQKVEFLVSFYNNEISEKSEIFDDQFSVERPDGSNFTLKIRSTKLEDSAMYFCASNPSGGPINTGELFFGEGSRLTVL.

V is TRBV15 and J is TRBJ2-7; D is perhaps TRBD1 (8 bases). The CDR3 spans 17 residues. Trimming removed 5 bases at V and 0 bases at J, with 20 bases between. Germline V lookup: CDR1 LNHNV, CDR2 YYDKDF (reference sequence). CDR3 in DNA: TGTGCCACCAGCCGTGGGGGGGACAGGTCAAACTCCTACGAGCAGTACGTC. This translates into CATSRGGDRSNSYEQYV.

Notes on this clonotype: Possible read error: a much larger clone is one base away. The V call is TRBV24-1, the J call TRBJ2-2; tentatively, D is TRBD1 (6 bases). CDR1 KGHDR and CDR2 SFDVKD come from the germline V gene. The CDR3 length is 16 residues. CDR3 amino acids: CATSDPQGRNTRELFF. Here the CDR3 DNA reads TGTGCCACCAGTGATCCACAGGGACGAAACACCAGGGAGCTGTTTTTT.

This clonotype was observed a few times. CDR3 in DNA: TGTGCCAGCAGTACGGGACTCCCTCGGGATACGCAGTATTTT. Its translation: CASSTGLPRDTQYF. This chain connects TRBV28 to TRBJ2-3; possibly TRBD2 for D (6 bases). Germline V gene sequence: CDR1 MDHEN, CDR2 SYDVKM. This CDR3 has 14 amino acids. V lost 5 bases, J lost 6 bases, and 15 bases lay in between. Together with reference TRBV28 and TRBJ2-3, the CDR3 gives the full variable domain: DVKVTQSSRYLVKRTGEKVFLECVQDMDHENMFWYRQDPGLGLRLIYFSYDVKMKEKGDIPEGYSVSREKKERFSLILESASTNQTSMYLCASSTGLPRDTQYFGPGTRLTVL.

In this sample, this clonotype turned up many times. This chain joins TRBV7-9 and TRBJ1-1, with D possibly matching TRBD1 (5 bases). V was shortened by 5 bases and J by 6 bases, with 19 bases between the two germline ends. The CDR3 contains 15 residues. The germline gives CDR1 SEHNR, CDR2 FQNEAQ (reference sequence). CDR3 protein: CASSVPGVEGAEAFF. The CDR3 coding sequence is TGTGCCAGCAGCGTTCCGGGGGTGGAAGGAGCTGAAGCTTTCTTT.

This clonotype has at least ten counts. The V gene is TRBV7-9, the J gene TRBJ1-4, with D uncertain. V was pared by 6 bases and J by 7 bases, with 9 bases between. The CDR3 has 12 amino acids. Germline assignment: CDR1 SEHNR and CDR2 FQNEAQ (reference sequence). CDR3 protein: CASRPAGEKLFF. CDR3 bases: TGTGCCAGCAGGCCAGCGGGTGAAAAACTGTTTTTT.

This clonotype was detected only once. The chain carries TRBV7-9 and TRBJ2-3; D is possibly TRBD2 (6 bases). This CDR3 is built from 16 residues. Deletions cut 1 base from V and 1 base from J, with 12 bases between. Germline assignment: CDR1 SEHNR and CDR2 FQNEAQ (reference sequence). The CDR3 loop reads CASSLVERRGTDTQYF. The CDR3 region has the DNA TGTGCCAGCAGCTTAGTGGAGCGGAGGGGCACAGATACGCAGTATTTT.

The rearrangement links TRBV2 to TRBJ2-7, with TRBD1 matching over 7 bases. J gave up 0 bases and V 10 bases, and 9 bases lay outside the gene matches. The germline gives CDR1 SNHLY, CDR2 FYNNEI. There are 14 residues in the CDR3. The CDR3 is CAIAPRDSSYEQYV. For the CDR3, the DNA is TGTGCCATCGCGCCTCGGGACAGCTCCTACGAGCAGTACGTC.

This clonotype was counted ten times or more. CDR3 bases: TGTGCCAGCAGCCCCCGACAGGGGGGCTACGAGCAGTACGTC. Translated: CASSPRQGGYEQYV. This chain links TRBV7-2 with TRBJ2-7; 9 nucleotides match TRBD1. V shed 5 bases and J 3 bases; nucleotides not matched to a gene: 5. CDR1 and CDR2 (germline): SGHTA, FQGNSA. This CDR3 region has 14 residues.

V and J are TRBV6-2 or TRBV6-3 and TRBJ2-3; 11 nucleotides match TRBD1. This CDR3 spans 18 amino acids. CDR1 is MNHEY and CDR2 is SVGEGT in the germline V gene. J gave up 2 bases and V 0 bases, and 7 bases lay outside the gene matches. CDR3 nucleotides: TGTGCCAGCAGTTACTCCTATCGGGGACAGGGGGACACAGATACGCAGTATTTT. This gives the protein CASSYSYRGQGDTDTQYF.

This clonotype has only a few counts. The V gene is TRBV6-2 or TRBV6-3, the J gene TRBJ1-1; D gene unclear. V lost 6 bases, J lost 4 bases, and 18 bases lay in between. This CDR3 has 15 residues. Germline V lookup: CDR1 MNHEY, CDR2 SVGEGT. The CDR3 sequence is CASRVDWALVTEAFF. The CDR3 DNA sequence: TGTGCCAGCAGAGTAGATTGGGCTCTGGTCACTGAAGCTTTCTTT.

V usage is TRBV20-1 and J usage is TRBJ2-1; 9 nucleotides line up with TRBD2. The CDR3 covers 16 residues. The V segment lost 6 bases and the J segment 0 bases; nucleotides outside the gene matches: 9. Germline V gene sequence: CDR1 DFQATT, CDR2 SNEGSKA (reference sequence). CDR3 residues: CSAPVLAGDSYNEQFF. Here the CDR3 DNA reads TGCAGTGCCCCAGTACTAGCGGGTGACTCCTACAATGAGCAGTTCTTC.

The chain combines TRBV6-6 with TRBJ2-3; D gene unclear. The CDR3 covers 13 residues. Trimming cost V 2 bases and J 3 bases, with 6 bases left between them. Germline CDR1 MNHNY, CDR2 SVGAGI (reference sequence). The CDR3 nucleotides read TGTGCCAGCAGTTACACTGCAACAGATACGCAGTATTTT. Translation: CASSYTATDTQYF.

This clonotype showed up just a few times. The rearrangement uses TRBV7-6 and TRBJ1-5; 8 bases line up with TRBD1. Germline CDR1 reads SGHVS; CDR2 reads FNYEAQ. The V and J ends lost 5 bases and 5 bases, in that order; junction bases with no gene match: 14. The CDR3 covers 17 residues. The CDR3 DNA is TGTGCCAGCAGCCATACAGGGACAGGACCAGCCCATCAGCCCCAGCATTTT. Translating gives CASSHTGTGPAHQPQHF.

In regard to this clonotype: At one boundary the junction diverges from the germline segment, which might be a read error. This chain joins TRBV2 and TRBJ2-7; 11 bases match TRBD1. CDR3 size: 14 residues. Germline V gene sequence: CDR1 SNHLY, CDR2 FYNNEI. The CDR3 nucleotides read TGTGTCAGCAGCGGGACAGGGGGAACGGACGAGCAGTACTTC. Its translation: CVSSGTGGTDEQYF.